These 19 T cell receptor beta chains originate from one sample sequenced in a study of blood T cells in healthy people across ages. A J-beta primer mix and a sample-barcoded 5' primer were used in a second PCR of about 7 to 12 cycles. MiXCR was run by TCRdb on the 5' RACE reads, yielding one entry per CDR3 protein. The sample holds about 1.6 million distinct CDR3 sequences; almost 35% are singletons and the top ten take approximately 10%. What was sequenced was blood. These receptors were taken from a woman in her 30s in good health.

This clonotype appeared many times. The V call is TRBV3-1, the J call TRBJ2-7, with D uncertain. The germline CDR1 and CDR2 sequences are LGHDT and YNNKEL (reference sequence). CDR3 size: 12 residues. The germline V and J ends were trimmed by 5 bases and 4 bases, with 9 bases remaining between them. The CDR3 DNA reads TGTGCCAGCAGCATTGTGGGGTACGAGCAGTACTTC. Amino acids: CASSIVGYEQYF.

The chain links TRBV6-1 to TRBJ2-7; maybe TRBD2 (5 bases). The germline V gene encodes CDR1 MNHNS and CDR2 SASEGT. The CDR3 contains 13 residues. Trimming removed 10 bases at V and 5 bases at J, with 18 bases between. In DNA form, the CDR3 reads TGTGCCACGGTGCGGGCCCCTCTCGACGAGCAGTACTTC. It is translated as CATVRAPLDEQYF.

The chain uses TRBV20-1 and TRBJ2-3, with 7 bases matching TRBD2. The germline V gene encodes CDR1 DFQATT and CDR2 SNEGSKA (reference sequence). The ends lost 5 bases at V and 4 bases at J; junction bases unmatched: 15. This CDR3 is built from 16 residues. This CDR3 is CSAPQSGIAGADTQYF. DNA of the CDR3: TGCAGTGCTCCCCAAAGCGGGATAGCAGGCGCAGATACGCAGTATTTT.

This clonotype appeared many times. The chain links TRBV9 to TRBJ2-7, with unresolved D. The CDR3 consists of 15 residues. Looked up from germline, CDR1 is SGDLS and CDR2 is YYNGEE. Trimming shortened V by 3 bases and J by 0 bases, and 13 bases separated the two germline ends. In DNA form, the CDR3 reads TGTGCCAGCAGCGCCGGACCTGATAGCTCCTACGAGCAGTACTTC. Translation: CASSAGPDSSYEQYF. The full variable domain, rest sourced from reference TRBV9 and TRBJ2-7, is DSGVTQTPKHLITATGQRVTLRCSPRSGDLSVYWYQQSLDQGLQFLIQYYNGEERAKGNILERFSAQQFPDLHSELNLSSLELGDSALYFCASSAGPDSSYEQYFGPGTRLTVT.

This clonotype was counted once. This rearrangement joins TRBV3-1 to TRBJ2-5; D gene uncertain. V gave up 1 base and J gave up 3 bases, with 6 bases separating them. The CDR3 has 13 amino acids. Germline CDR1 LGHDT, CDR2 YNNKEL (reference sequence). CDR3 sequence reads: CASSQGWEETQYF. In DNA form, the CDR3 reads TGTGCCAGCAGCCAAGGTTGGGAAGAGACCCAGTACTTC.

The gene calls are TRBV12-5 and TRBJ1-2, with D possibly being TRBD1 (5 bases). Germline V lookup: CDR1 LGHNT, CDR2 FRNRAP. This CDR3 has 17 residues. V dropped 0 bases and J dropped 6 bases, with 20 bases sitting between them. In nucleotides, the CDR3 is TGTGCTAGTGGTTTGGTAATAGGGGCCGGGGCGGCCGATGGCTACACCTTC. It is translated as CASGLVIGAGAADGYTF.

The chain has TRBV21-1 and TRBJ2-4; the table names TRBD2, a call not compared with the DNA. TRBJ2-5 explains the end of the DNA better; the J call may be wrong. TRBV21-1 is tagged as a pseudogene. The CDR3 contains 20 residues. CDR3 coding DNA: TGTGCCAGCAGCAATCACCCCAATCGACTAGCGGGGGGGCCATGGGAGACCCAGTACTTC. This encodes CASSNHPNRLAGGPWETQYF.

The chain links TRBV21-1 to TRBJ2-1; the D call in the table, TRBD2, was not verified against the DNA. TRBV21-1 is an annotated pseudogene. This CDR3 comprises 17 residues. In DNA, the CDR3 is TGTGCCAGCAGCAAACGGGTAGCGGGAGGGGATAGGGATGAGCAGTTCTTC. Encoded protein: CASSKRVAGGDRDEQFF.

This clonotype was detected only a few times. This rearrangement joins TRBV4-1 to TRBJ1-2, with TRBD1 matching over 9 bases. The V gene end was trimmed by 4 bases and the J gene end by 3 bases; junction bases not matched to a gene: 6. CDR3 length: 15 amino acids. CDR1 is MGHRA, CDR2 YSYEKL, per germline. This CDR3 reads CASSPTGGVDYGYTF. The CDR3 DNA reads TGCGCCAGCAGCCCCACAGGGGGCGTCGACTATGGCTACACCTTC.

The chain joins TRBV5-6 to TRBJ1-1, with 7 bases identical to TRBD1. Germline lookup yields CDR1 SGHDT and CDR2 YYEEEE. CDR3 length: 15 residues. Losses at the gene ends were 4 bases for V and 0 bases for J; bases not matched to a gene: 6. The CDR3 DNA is TGTGCCAGCAGCGGGGAGACAGGGCTGAACACTGAAGCTTTCTTT. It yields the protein CASSGETGLNTEAFF.

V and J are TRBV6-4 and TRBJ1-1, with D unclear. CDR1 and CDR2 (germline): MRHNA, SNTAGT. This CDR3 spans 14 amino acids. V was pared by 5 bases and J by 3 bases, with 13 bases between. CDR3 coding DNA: TGTGCCAGCAGTTTGTCCGGGTTAGACACTGAAGCTTTCTTT. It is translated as CASSLSGLDTEAFF.

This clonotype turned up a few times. The CDR3 DNA reads TGTGCCAGCAGCTGGAGATCCGGGACATACTCCTACGAGCAGTACTTC. Its translation is CASSWRSGTYSYEQYF. The gene calls are TRBV7-2 and TRBJ2-7; possible D gene TRBD1, 6 bases. CDR3 length: 16 amino acids. V dropped 4 bases and J dropped 0 bases, with 16 bases sitting between them. The germline CDR1 and CDR2 sequences are SGHTA and FQGNSA.

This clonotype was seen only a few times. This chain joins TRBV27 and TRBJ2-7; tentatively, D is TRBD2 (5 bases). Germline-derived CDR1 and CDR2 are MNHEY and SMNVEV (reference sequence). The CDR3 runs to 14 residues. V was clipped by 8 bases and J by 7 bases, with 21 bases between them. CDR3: CASGPNGPSGEQYF. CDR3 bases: TGTGCCAGCGGGCCTAACGGGCCCTCGGGAGAGCAGTACTTC.

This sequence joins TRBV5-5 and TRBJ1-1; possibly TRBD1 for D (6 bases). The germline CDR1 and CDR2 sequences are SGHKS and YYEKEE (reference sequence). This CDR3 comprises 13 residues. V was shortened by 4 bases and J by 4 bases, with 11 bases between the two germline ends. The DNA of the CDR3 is TGTGCCAGCAGCGCGGGGGCTGTCACTGAAGCTTTCTTT. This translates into CASSAGAVTEAFF. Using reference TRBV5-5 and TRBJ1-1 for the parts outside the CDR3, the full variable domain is DAGVTQSPTHLIKTRGQQVTLRCSPISGHKSVSWYQQVLGQGPQFIFQYYEKEERGRGNFPDRFSARQFPNYSSELNVNALLLGDSALYLCASSAGAVTEAFFGQGTRLTVV.

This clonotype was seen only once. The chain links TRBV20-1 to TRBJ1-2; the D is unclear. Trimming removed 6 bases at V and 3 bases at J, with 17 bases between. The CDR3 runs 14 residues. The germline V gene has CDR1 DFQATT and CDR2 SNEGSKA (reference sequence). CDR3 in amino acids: CSAQTGRPYYGYTF. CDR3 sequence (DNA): TGCAGTGCCCAGACCGGCAGGCCTTACTATGGCTACACCTTC.

The CDR3 spells CASSPGLAGGPRTYEQYF. CDR3 nucleotides: TGCGCCAGCAGCCCCGGACTAGCGGGAGGGCCTAGGACCTACGAGCAGTACTTC. The chain uses TRBV4-1 and TRBJ2-7; 15 positions match TRBD2. CDR1 and CDR2 from the germline V gene are MGHRA and YSYEKL. The CDR3 spans 18 residues. The trim removed 4 bases at V and 2 bases at J, leaving 9 bases unmatched.

CDR3 loop: CASLPSLTTYEQYF. The CDR3 DNA is TGTGCCAGCTTGCCATCTCTTACTACCTACGAGCAGTACTTC. The genes are TRBV7-8 and TRBJ2-7; D is unresolved. From germline, CDR1 is SGHVS and CDR2 FQNEAQ. The CDR3 totals 14 residues. V lost 8 bases, J lost 2 bases, and 16 bases lay in between.

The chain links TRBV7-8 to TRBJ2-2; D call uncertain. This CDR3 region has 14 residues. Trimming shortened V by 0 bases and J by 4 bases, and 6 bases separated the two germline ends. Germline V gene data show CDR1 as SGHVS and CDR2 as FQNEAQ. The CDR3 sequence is CASSLALFTGELFF. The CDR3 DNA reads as TGTGCCAGCAGCTTAGCGCTTTTCACCGGGGAGCTGTTTTTT.

The CDR3 sequence is CASSQDILRVQYEQYF. The CDR3 DNA is TGCGCCAGCAGCCAAGATATCCTACGGGTACAGTACGAGCAGTACTTC. This sequence joins TRBV4-1 and TRBJ2-7; D unclear. The CDR3 is made up of 16 amino acids. Deletions cut 0 bases from V and 4 bases from J, with 16 bases between. Germline-derived CDR1 and CDR2 are MGHRA and YSYEKL.